Listed here are 30 T cell receptor beta chains from one sample, sequenced in a study of shared clonotypes between healthy human individuals. Produced via immunoSEQ multiplex PCR; TCRdb's table is partial and in-frame only. The sample includes 2,500,000 or so clones, 80% to 95% of them seen just once. Sequenced material: naive CD4+ T cells from PBMCs. Subset meaning: CD45RA+ positively selected. The receptors originated from a man aged 18 to 29 in good health. Some clones in this sample may be carry-over from other donors' samples.

Notes on this clone: Additional DNA sequences in this sample encode the identical CDR3. This rearrangement joins TRBV4-1 to TRBJ2-1; TRBD2 is a possible D gene (6 bases). The ends were cut back, 0 bases at V and 0 bases at J, with 12 bases in the middle. This CDR3 is built from 17 residues. CDR1 is MGHRA and CDR2 is YSYEKL in the germline V gene. The DNA of the CDR3 is TGCGCCAGCAGCCAAGATAGTGGAGGGAGCTCCTACAATGAGCAGTTCTTC. This gives the protein CASSQDSGGSSYNEQFF.

V usage is TRBV15 and J usage is TRBJ2-7, with D perhaps matching TRBD1 or TRBD2 (5 bases each). The V end lost 0 bases, the J end lost 5 bases, and 8 bases lay between the germline ends. Germline-derived CDR1 and CDR2 are LNHNV and YYDKDF (reference sequence). This CDR3 region has 13 residues. The DNA of the CDR3 is TGTGCCACCAGCAGAGATGAGGGGAACGAGCAGTACTTC. It codes for CATSRDEGNEQYF.

The gene calls are TRBV6-1 and TRBJ2-7; TRBD1 matches at 7 bases. Germline CDR1 MNHNS, CDR2 SASEGT. The CDR3 length is 12 residues. CDR3 sequence reads: CLARDRTYEQYF. In DNA form, the CDR3 reads TGTCTCGCCCGGGACAGAACCTACGAGCAGTACTTC.

The chain uses TRBV7-3 and TRBJ1-2; TRBD1 agrees at 10 bases. The V gene's germline CDR1 is SGHTA and CDR2 FQGTGA. Germline trimming cut 4 bases from V and 8 bases from J; bases unmatched to any gene: 4. The CDR3 loop spans 13 amino acids. For the CDR3, the DNA is TGTGCCAGCAGCTCGGACAGGGGGGTAGGCTACACCTTC. This sequence encodes CASSSDRGVGYTF. The variable domain in full, with the rest retrieved from reference TRBV7-3 and TRBJ1-2, is GAGVSQTPSNKVTEKGKYVELRCDPISGHTALYWYRQSLGQGPEFLIYFQGTGAADDSGLPNDRFFAVRPEGSVSTLKIQRTERGDSAVYLCASSSDRGVGYTFGSGTRLTVV.

The J gene is TRBJ1-5, the V gene TRBV28; possible D gene TRBD1, 6 bases. The ends were cut back, 6 bases at V and 3 bases at J, with 18 bases in the middle. This CDR3 region has 16 residues. The germline V gene encodes CDR1 MDHEN and CDR2 SYDVKM. CDR3 loop: CASSSRGLRVNQPQHF. CDR3 coding DNA: TGTGCCAGCAGCTCCAGGGGCCTGCGAGTCAATCAGCCCCAGCATTTT.

The chain uses TRBV28 and TRBJ1-6; D unclear. The V end lost 3 bases, the J end lost 9 bases, and 12 bases lay between the germline ends. Per the germline V gene, CDR1 is MDHEN and CDR2 is SYDVKM. The CDR3 runs 14 residues. CDR3 DNA: TGTGCCAGCAGTTTTGGACTGTCAAGTTCACCCCTCCACTTT. It encodes CASSFGLSSSPLHF.

The rearrangement uses TRBV30 and TRBJ2-2, with 8 bases identical to TRBD2. This CDR3 is 15 amino acids long. Unmatched junction bases numbered 6, after V lost 2 bases and J lost 4 bases. CDR1 is GTSNPN, CDR2 SVGIG, per germline (reference sequence). CDR3 region: CAWSPLAGITGELFF. The CDR3 DNA reads TGTGCCTGGAGTCCTCTAGCGGGCATCACCGGGGAGCTGTTTTTT.

The V gene is TRBV5-1, the J gene TRBJ1-1, with 7 bases identical to TRBD1. CDR3 length: 15 residues. V dropped 2 bases and J dropped 2; count of bases not matched to a gene: 6. The V gene's germline CDR1 is SGHRS and CDR2 YFSETQ. The CDR3 loop reads CASSFGTAPNTEAFF. The CDR3 DNA sequence: TGCGCCAGCAGCTTCGGGACAGCGCCCAACACTGAAGCTTTCTTT.

The genes are TRBV11-3 and TRBJ2-5, with 7 bases fitting TRBD1. J was trimmed by 4 bases and V by 4 bases; bases with no gene match: 9. This CDR3 contains 15 residues. CDR1 is SGHNT, CDR2 YENEEA, per germline. The CDR3 is CASSSGNKGAETQYF. The DNA of the CDR3 is TGTGCCAGCAGCTCGGGGAATAAGGGGGCAGAGACCCAGTACTTC.

This clone has only one observation. The chain is built from TRBV27 and TRBJ1-2; 9 bases are shared with TRBD1. V shed 1 base, J shed 5 bases, and the junction held 5 bases outside the gene matches. CDR3 length: 15 amino acids. Germline CDR1 MNHEY, CDR2 SMNVEV (reference sequence). This chain's CDR3 is CASSLLGQGMYGYTF. The CDR3 DNA reads TGTGCCAGCAGTTTATTGGGACAGGGAATGTATGGCTACACCTTC.

The chain recombines TRBV28 with TRBJ1-2; 7 bases align to TRBD1. The germline V gene has CDR1 MDHEN and CDR2 SYDVKM. The CDR3 extends over 14 amino acids. V gave up 6 bases and J gave up 3 bases; unmatched junction bases: 7. The CDR3: CASSIFTGDYGYTF. The CDR3 nucleotides are TGTGCCAGCAGCATCTTCACAGGGGACTATGGCTACACCTTC.

The rearrangement links TRBV13 to TRBJ2-7; possibly TRBD1 for D (6 bases). Deletions cut 5 bases from V and 4 bases from J, with 12 bases between. Germline values: CDR1 PRHDT, CDR2 FYEKMQ (reference sequence). The CDR3 totals 13 residues. CDR3 nucleotides: TGTGCCAGCAGCCCCACCAGGGGATACGAGCAGTACTTC. Translation gives CASSPTRGYEQYF.

The CDR3 loop reads CASSLGGALEAFF. The CDR3 nucleotides read TGTGCCAGCAGTCTGGGAGGCGCGCTTGAAGCTTTCTTT. The V and J genes are TRBV5-8 and TRBJ1-1; D call uncertain. The CDR3 has 13 amino acids. Germline CDR1 reads SGHTS; CDR2 reads YDEGEE. V gave up 5 bases and J gave up 7 bases, with 15 bases separating them.

V gene TRBV9 combines with J gene TRBJ2-1, with 10 bases matching TRBD1. Unmatched junction bases numbered 4, after V lost 2 bases and J lost 5 bases. The germline V gene encodes CDR1 SGDLS and CDR2 YYNGEE. This CDR3 has 15 residues. CDR3 nucleotides: TGTGCCAGCAGCGTCCGGGACAGGGGCGACAATGAGCAGTTCTTC. Protein product: CASSVRDRGDNEQFF.

V is TRBV7-2 and J is TRBJ1-2; 9 bases are a match to TRBD1. Germline V gives CDR1 SGHTA, CDR2 FQGNSA. This CDR3 contains 14 residues. The J segment lost 5 bases and the V segment lost 5 bases, leaving 6 bases of the junction unmatched. The CDR3 DNA sequence: TGTGCCAGCAGCCCACAGGGGGCTAGGTATGGCTACACCTTC. It codes for CASSPQGARYGYTF.

In regard to this clone: Other DNA sequences in this sample translate to the same CDR3. V usage is TRBV5-1 and J usage is TRBJ2-3; D not certain. V shed 0 bases and J shed 0 bases, with 8 bases lying between them. Germline CDR1 SGHRS, CDR2 YFSETQ. The CDR3 loop spans 15 amino acids. CDR3 bases: TGCGCCAGCAGCTTGGAGAGTCGGAGCACAGATACGCAGTATTTT. Translation gives CASSLESRSTDTQYF.

The gene calls are TRBV30 and TRBJ1-6; TRBD1 matches at 8 bases. CDR1 is GTSNPN, CDR2 SVGIG, per germline (reference sequence). This CDR3 contains 16 residues. Trimming took 1 base from V and 4 from J; bases not matched to a gene: 6. DNA for the CDR3: TGTGCCTGGAGTGCCGAGGACAGGGTGTATAATTCACCCCTCCACTTT. The encoded protein is CAWSAEDRVYNSPLHF. The complete variable domain, with remaining parts taken from reference TRBV30 and TRBJ1-6, reads SQTIHQWPATLVQPVGSPLSLECTVEGTSNPNLYWYRQAAGRGLQLLFYSVGIGQISSEVPQNLSASRPQDRQFILSSKKLLLSDSGFYLCAWSAEDRVYNSPLHFGNGTRLTVT.

A few counts support this clone. The rearrangement links TRBV4-1 to TRBJ1-2, with D possibly TRBD1 on 6 matching bases. Trimming removed 5 bases at V and 2 bases at J, with 12 bases between. The CDR3 is made up of 14 amino acids. Germline-derived CDR1 and CDR2 are MGHRA and YSYEKL. The CDR3 loop is CASSGLDRNYGYTF. The CDR3 DNA reads as TGCGCCAGCAGCGGTCTGGACAGAAACTATGGCTACACCTTC.

Note on this clone: Other DNA sequences in the same sample also yield this CDR3. This chain connects TRBV18 to TRBJ1-5, with D possibly TRBD1 on 6 matching bases. The CDR3 has 14 residues. Germline CDR1 KGHSH, CDR2 LQKENI. Trimming removed 3 bases at V and 6 bases at J, with 12 bases between. The CDR3 nucleotides read TGTGCCAGCTCACCGGACAGAACGGGTCAGCCCCAGCATTTT. Its protein is CASSPDRTGQPQHF.

V is TRBV5-4 and J is TRBJ2-1; D is unclear. V was trimmed by 1 base and J by 8 bases, leaving 10 bases between them. There are 13 residues in the CDR3. The germline V gene encodes CDR1 SGHNT and CDR2 YYREEE (reference sequence). CDR3 protein: CASSLKQPDEQFF. The CDR3, as DNA: TGTGCCAGCAGCTTGAAACAGCCGGATGAGCAGTTCTTC.

The rearrangement joins TRBV9 to TRBJ2-3, with a weak D call TRBD2 (6 bases). There are 16 residues in the CDR3. V lost 0 bases and J lost 5, with 16 bases in between. Germline V gene data show CDR1 as SGDLS and CDR2 as YYNGEE. CDR3 bases: TGTGCCAGCAGCGTAGTAGGAGCGGGCCTGGGAGATACGCAGTATTTT. It yields the protein CASSVVGAGLGDTQYF.

The DNA for the CDR3 is TGTGCCAGCAGCCCAGCCCCTAGGCTAGCGGGTATGGGGAATGAGCAGTTCTTC. Translation gives CASSPAPRLAGMGNEQFF. J is TRBJ2-1 and V is TRBV7-8, with 8 bases aligning to TRBD2. V dropped 5 bases and J dropped 7; count of bases not matched to a gene: 19. The CDR3 loop spans 18 amino acids. Germline CDR1 and CDR2: SGHVS and FQNEAQ.

This clone was detected only a few times. The chain employs TRBV10-2 and TRBJ1-1; D is undetermined. V was trimmed by 0 bases and J by 1 base, leaving 9 bases between them. Germline-derived CDR1 and CDR2 are WSHSY and SAAADI. CDR3 size: 15 residues. The CDR3: CASSESRAGNTEAFF. CDR3 nucleotide sequence: TGCGCCAGCAGTGAGTCGAGGGCAGGGAACACTGAAGCTTTCTTT.

This chain connects TRBV7-8 to TRBJ2-7, with 7 positions matching TRBD2. V shed 5 bases, J shed 5 bases, and the junction held 15 bases outside the gene matches. The length of the CDR3 is 16 residues. Germline CDR1 and CDR2: SGHVS and FQNEAQ. The DNA of the CDR3 is TGTGCCAGCAGCCCTAGGTGGGGCGGGAGTAGGAACGAGCAGTACTTC. It codes for CASSPRWGGSRNEQYF.

In DNA, the CDR3 is TGTGCCAGCAGCCAGACGTGGTCGCGTGCGGTACAGACCCAGTACTTC. Its protein is CASSQTWSRAVQTQYF. V is TRBV7-2 and J is TRBJ2-5; D not certain. The CDR3 contains 16 residues. Trimming cost V 5 bases and J 6 bases, with 22 bases left between them. Germline V gene lookup returns CDR1 SGHTA and CDR2 FQGNSA.

The chain joins TRBV11-3 to TRBJ2-5; D is possibly TRBD2 (5 bases). The CDR3 spans 15 residues. CDR1 SGHNT and CDR2 YENEEA come from the germline V gene. Trimming removed 5 bases from V and 1 base from J, with 14 bases in between. This chain's CDR3 is CASSPPFSAQETQYF. The DNA of the CDR3 is TGTGCCAGCAGCCCCCCATTTAGCGCCCAAGAGACCCAGTACTTC.

V usage is TRBV6-1 and J usage is TRBJ2-5; D is ambiguous. CDR3 size: 14 residues. Per the germline V gene, CDR1 is MNHNS and CDR2 is SASEGT. V was clipped by 4 bases and J by 2 bases, with 11 bases between them. CDR3 nucleotides: TGTGCCAGCAGTGTCCTCCAGGTTCAAGAGACCCAGTACTTC. As protein: CASSVLQVQETQYF.

This sequence joins TRBV6-6 and TRBJ2-3; no definite D call. Germline CDR1 MNHNY, CDR2 SVGAGI (reference sequence). The CDR3 length is 14 residues. Trimming cost V 6 bases and J 0 bases, with 10 bases left between them. Written as DNA, the CDR3 is TGTGCCAGCAGCGACATCCTGAGCACAGATACGCAGTATTTT. It translates to CASSDILSTDTQYF.

V is TRBV2 and J is TRBJ2-2; 7 positions match TRBD1. In germline, CDR1 is SNHLY, CDR2 FYNNEI. J lost 0 bases, V lost 6 bases, and 4 bases had no gene match. This CDR3 is 15 amino acids long. CDR3 nucleotide sequence: TGTGCCAGCAGGGATACAGGGGCGAACACCGGGGAGCTGTTTTTT. Translating gives CASRDTGANTGELFF. Full variable domain (rest looked up from reference TRBV2 and TRBJ2-2): EPEVTQTPSHQVTQMGQEVILRCVPISNHLYFYWYRQILGQKVEFLVSFYNNEISEKSEIFDDQFSVERPDGSNFTLKIRSTKLEDSAMYFCASRDTGANTGELFFGEGSRLTVL.

CDR3 residues: CASSLYPETGELFF. The CDR3, as DNA: TGTGCCAGCAGTTTATATCCCGAGACCGGGGAGCTGTTTTTT. This chain uses TRBV28 with TRBJ2-2; unclear D gene. The germline V gene has CDR1 MDHEN and CDR2 SYDVKM. The CDR3 has 14 residues. V dropped 1 base and J dropped 5 bases, with 8 bases sitting between them.